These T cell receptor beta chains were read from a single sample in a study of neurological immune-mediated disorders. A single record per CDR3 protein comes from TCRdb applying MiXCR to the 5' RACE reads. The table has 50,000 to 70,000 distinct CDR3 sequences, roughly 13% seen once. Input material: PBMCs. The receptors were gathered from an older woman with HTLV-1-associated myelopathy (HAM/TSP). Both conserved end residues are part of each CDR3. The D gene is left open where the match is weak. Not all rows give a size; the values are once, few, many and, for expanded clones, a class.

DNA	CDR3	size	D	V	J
TGTGCCAGCAGTTTTGTCAGGGGGAATTCACCCCTCCACTTT	CASSFVRGNSPLHF	many	TRBD1	TRBV12-3/TRBV12-4	TRBJ1-6
TGTGCCAGCAGTTTATACAGGAACCAAGAGACCCAGTACTTC	CASSLYRNQETQYF	many	.	TRBV27	TRBJ2-5
TGTGCCATCCGCCCAGGGAGGGAGAACACTGAAGCTTTCTTT	CAIRPGRENTEAFF	many	.	TRBV10-3	TRBJ1-1
TGCAGTGCTAGTCGAGGGGGAGAGACCCAGTACTTC	CSASRGGETQYF	many	.	TRBV20-1	TRBJ2-5
TGCAGTGCTAGAGCCGGTCGGAGGGATGGCGAGCAGTACTTC	CSARAGRRDGEQYF	many	.	TRBV20-1	TRBJ2-7
TGCAGTGCTAATAGCGGGTACTCCTACAATGAGCAGTTCTTC	CSANSGYSYNEQFF	.	TRBD2	TRBV20-1	TRBJ2-1
TGTGCCAGCAGTCCTACGGGACAAGGATACAATGAGCAGTTCTTC	CASSPTGQGYNEQFF	many	.	TRBV12-3/TRBV12-4	TRBJ2-1
TGTGCCAGCAGGGGGTCCTTGAGCTATGGCTACACCTTC	CASRGSLSYGYTF	.	.	TRBV27	TRBJ1-2
TGTGCCAGCAGCTTATTACAGCTGAATTCACCCCTCCACTTT	CASSLLQLNSPLHF	many	.	TRBV7-9	TRBJ1-6
TGTGCCAGTAGTATGTGGACCAATGAGCAGTTCTTC	CASSMWTNEQFF	few	.	TRBV19	TRBJ2-1
TGTGCCAGCTCGCCAACAGGTTCACCCTTGCCACCCCTCCACTTT	CASSPTGSPLPPLHF	.	.	TRBV18	TRBJ1-6
TGCAGCGTTGAAGGGCATCGGGATGCTGCCTACGAGCAGTACTTC	CSVEGHRDAAYEQYF	many	.	TRBV29-1	TRBJ2-7
TGTGCCACCAGCAGAGATTTCGGACCACAGGGGGATGGCTACACCTTC	CATSRDFGPQGDGYTF	many	TRBD1	TRBV15	TRBJ1-2
TGTGCCAGCAGCTATGGACAGGTCGGAAAACTGTTTTTT	CASSYGQVGKLFF	many	TRBD1	TRBV5-6	TRBJ1-4
TGTGCCAGCACGCCGACCGGGGGGCCCTACAATGAGCAGTTCTTC	CASTPTGGPYNEQFF	many	.	TRBV28	TRBJ2-1
TGCAGTGCTGGAAAGACAGCCACCACAGATACGCAGTATTTT	CSAGKTATTDTQYF	many	.	TRBV20-1	TRBJ2-3
TGCAGTGCTCTCGGACTAGCGGAAGAGACCCAGTACTTC	CSALGLAEETQYF	many	TRBD2	TRBV20-1	TRBJ2-5
TGTGCCAGCAGCTTAGCGCCAGTTCAAGAGACCCAGTACTTC	CASSLAPVQETQYF	few	.	TRBV7-2	TRBJ2-5
TGTGCCAGCTCCTCATGGGGACTAACAAACACCGGGGAGCTGTTTTTT	CASSSWGLTNTGELFF	.	TRBD2	TRBV28	TRBJ2-2
TGTGCCATCAGTGAGTTTGGGACAGGGAGCAACGAGCAGTTCTTC	CAISEFGTGSNEQFF	many	TRBD1	TRBV10-3	TRBJ2-1
TGTGCCAGCAGTGAAGGTCTTCGACAGGGGGCTTTTGGCTACACCTTC	CASSEGLRQGAFGYTF	many	TRBD1	TRBV2	TRBJ1-2
TGCAGTGCCCATCCCGGGGGTAATGAAAAACTGTTTTTT	CSAHPGGNEKLFF	many	.	TRBV20-1	TRBJ1-4